This TCR beta chain was identified in a study of shared clonotypes between healthy human individuals. This clone came up a few times. Execution of the assay was at deep level. The table came from immunoSEQ multiplex PCR; TCRdb's copy has only in-frame clones and leaves some out. This sample has over a million clones, with around 82% found just once. CDR1 MGHDK and CDR2 SYGVNS come from the germline V gene. V was shortened by 3 bases and J by 7 bases, with 7 bases between the two germline ends. The CDR3 sequence is 12 residues long. The chain has TRBV25-1 and TRBJ2-4; D is ambiguous. The clonotype originates from a man aged 18 to 35 in good health. Some clones in this sample may be carry-over from other donors' samples. The sequenced material came from memory CD4+ T cells from PBMCs. Stated subset: CD45RA-negative fraction. CDR3 region: CASSDSGNIQYF. For the CDR3, the DNA is TGTGCCAGCAGTGACTCGGGTAACATTCAGTACTTC.